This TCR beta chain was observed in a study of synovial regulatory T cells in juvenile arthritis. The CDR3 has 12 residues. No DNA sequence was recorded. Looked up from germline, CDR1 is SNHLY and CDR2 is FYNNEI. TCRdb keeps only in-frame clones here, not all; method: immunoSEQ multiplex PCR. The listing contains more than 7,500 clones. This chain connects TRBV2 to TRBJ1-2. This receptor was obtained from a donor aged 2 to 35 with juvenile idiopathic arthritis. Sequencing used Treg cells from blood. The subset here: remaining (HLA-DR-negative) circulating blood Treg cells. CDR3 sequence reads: CASSEGGFGYTF.